What follows are 7 T cell receptor beta chains derived from one specimen sequenced in a study of blood T cell repertoires in COVID-19. Clones were sequenced by immunoSEQ multiplex PCR, and TCRdb holds only the in-frame ones, with some missing. The sample shows about 320,000 clones, over 70% of them seen only once. Sequencing used PBMCs or T cells enriched from blood (not recorded which). The receptors shown here come from a man aged 25-40 years who had recovered from COVID-19.

The chain links TRBV28 to TRBJ2-2; weak D call: TRBD1 (5 bases). The ends were cut back, 1 base at V and 5 bases at J, with 8 bases in the middle. Per the germline V gene, CDR1 is MDHEN and CDR2 is SYDVKM. This CDR3 contains 14 residues. CDR3 loop: CASSLFAGTGELFF. The CDR3 region has the DNA TGTGCCAGCAGTTTATTTGCAGGGACCGGGGAGCTGTTTTTT. Complete variable domain (other parts from reference TRBV28 and TRBJ2-2): DVKVTQSSRYLVKRTGEKVFLECVQDMDHENMFWYRQDPGLGLRLIYFSYDVKMKEKGDIPEGYSVSREKKERFSLILESASTNQTSMYLCASSLFAGTGELFFGEGSRLTVL.

The chain uses TRBV24-1 and TRBJ2-3; 7 positions match TRBD2. V lost 8 bases, J lost 0 bases, and 10 bases stayed unmatched. This CDR3 spans 16 amino acids. Germline CDR1 is KGHDR and CDR2 is SFDVKD. The CDR3 DNA reads as TGTGCCACCACTAGTGGGGGGGGAGGTAGCACAGATACGCAGTATTTT. Encoded protein: CATTSGGGGSTDTQYF.

The CDR3 bases are TGTGCCAGCAGTTTGATTGGGGGCGCGGCATCCTTCTTT. Translated: CASSLIGGAASFF. The chain uses TRBV12-3 or TRBV12-4 and TRBJ1-1; D possibly corresponds to TRBD1 (6 bases). The CDR3 runs to 13 residues. V lost 3 bases and J 14 bases, leaving 19 bases between the germline ends.

This chain uses TRBV5-1 with TRBJ2-5; TRBD2 aligns across 9 bases. The CDR3 covers 16 residues. The ends lost 2 bases at V and 1 base at J; junction bases unmatched: 6. CDR1 is SGHRS, CDR2 YFSETQ, per germline. The CDR3 here is CASSLGSGGFQETQYF. CDR3 DNA sequence: TGCGCCAGCAGCTTAGGAAGCGGGGGGTTCCAAGAGACCCAGTACTTC.

In its sample, this clone was seen a few times. The gene calls are TRBV5-8 and TRBJ2-7; no definite D call. Deletions cut 2 bases from V and 2 bases from J, with 11 bases between. Germline V CDR1 and CDR2: SGHTS, YDEGEE. The CDR3 is 14 residues long. The CDR3 region has the DNA TGTGCCAGCAGCTTTCCGACTCCTCCCTACGAGCAGTACTTC. Its translation: CASSFPTPPYEQYF.

V usage is TRBV14 and J usage is TRBJ2-2; no reliable D call. The germline CDR1 and CDR2 sequences are SGHDN and FVKESK. V gave up 5 bases and J gave up 2 bases, with 9 bases separating them. CDR3 length equals 14 residues. CDR3 bases: TGTGCCAGCAGCGCCTACCTTAACACCGGGGAGCTGTTTTTT. Its protein product is CASSAYLNTGELFF.

A word on this clone: The identical CDR3 is also encoded by other nucleotide sequences in the sample. This chain connects TRBV2 to TRBJ1-5; TRBD1 aligns across 7 bases. The length of the CDR3 is 13 residues. The germline gives CDR1 SNHLY, CDR2 FYNNEI. The J segment lost 4 bases and the V segment lost 9 bases, leaving 6 bases of the junction unmatched. The CDR3 loop reads CASTGQENQPQHF. The CDR3 bases are TGTGCCAGTACCGGACAGGAGAATCAGCCCCAGCATTTT.